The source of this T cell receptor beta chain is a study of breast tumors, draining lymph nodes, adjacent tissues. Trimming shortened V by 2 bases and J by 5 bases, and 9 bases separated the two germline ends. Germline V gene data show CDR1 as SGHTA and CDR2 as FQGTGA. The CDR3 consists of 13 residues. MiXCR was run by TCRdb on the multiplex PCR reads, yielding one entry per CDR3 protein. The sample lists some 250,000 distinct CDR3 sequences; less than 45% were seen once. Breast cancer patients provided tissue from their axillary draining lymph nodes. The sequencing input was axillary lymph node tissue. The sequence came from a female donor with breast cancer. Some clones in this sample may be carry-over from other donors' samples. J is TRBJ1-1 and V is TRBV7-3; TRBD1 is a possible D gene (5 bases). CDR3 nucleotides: TGTGCCAGCAGCTTATTAGGGGAAACTGAAGCTTTCTTT. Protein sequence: CASSLLGETEAFF.